This T cell receptor (beta chain) was observed in a study of T cell responses to AZD1222 COVID-19 vaccine. Regarding the study as a whole: Repertoire sampling happened only post peak T cell response.

About this clone itself: The target antigen is unknown.

Clones were read by immunoSEQ multiplex PCR, and TCRdb kept only the in-frame ones, dropping some. The table records tens of thousands of clones, 80% to 90% of them present only once. CDR1 MNHEY and CDR2 SVGEGT come from the germline V gene. V was clipped by 0 bases and J by 0 bases, with 9 bases between them. The CDR3 covers 16 residues. Specimen: peripheral blood, collected 28 days after the second AZD1222 dose. The sequence came from an adult who received the AZD1222 COVID-19 vaccine. This chain connects TRBV6-2 or TRBV6-3 to TRBJ2-1; D call uncertain. CDR3 loop: CASSYSTPSSYNEQFF. Here the CDR3 DNA reads TGTGCCAGCAGTTACTCGACCCCGAGCTCCTACAATGAGCAGTTCTTC.